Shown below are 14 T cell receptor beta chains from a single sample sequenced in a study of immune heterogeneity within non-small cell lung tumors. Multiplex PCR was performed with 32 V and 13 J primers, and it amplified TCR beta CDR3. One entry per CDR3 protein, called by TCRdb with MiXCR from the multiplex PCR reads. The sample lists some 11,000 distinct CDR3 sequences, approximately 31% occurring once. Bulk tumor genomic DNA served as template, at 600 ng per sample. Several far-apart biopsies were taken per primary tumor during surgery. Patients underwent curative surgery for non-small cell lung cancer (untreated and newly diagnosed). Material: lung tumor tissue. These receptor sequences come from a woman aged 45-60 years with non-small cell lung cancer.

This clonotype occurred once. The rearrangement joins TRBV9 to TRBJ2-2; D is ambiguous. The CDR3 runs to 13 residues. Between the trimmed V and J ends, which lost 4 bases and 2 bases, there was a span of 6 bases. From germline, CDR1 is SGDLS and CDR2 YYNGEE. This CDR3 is CASSIPNTGELFF. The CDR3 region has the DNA TGTGCCAGCAGCATCCCCAACACCGGGGAGCTGTTTTTT. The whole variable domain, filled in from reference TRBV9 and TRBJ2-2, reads DSGVTQTPKHLITATGQRVTLRCSPRSGDLSVYWYQQSLDQGLQFLIQYYNGEERAKGNILERFSAQQFPDLHSELNLSSLELGDSALYFCASSIPNTGELFFGEGSRLTVL.

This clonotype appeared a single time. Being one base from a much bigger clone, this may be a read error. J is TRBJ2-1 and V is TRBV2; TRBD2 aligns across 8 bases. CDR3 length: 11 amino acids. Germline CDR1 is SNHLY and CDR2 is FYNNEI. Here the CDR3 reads CGSRGGDEQFF. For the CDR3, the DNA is TGTGGCTCCCGGGGGGGGGATGAGCAGTTCTTC.

For the CDR3, the DNA is TGTGCCAGCAGCACGGGACAGTCCGACTATGGCTACACCTTC. The encoded protein is CASSTGQSDYGYTF. The rearrangement uses TRBV5-4 and TRBJ1-2; TRBD1 agrees at 7 bases. The CDR3 runs 14 residues. The germline gives CDR1 SGHNT, CDR2 YYREEE (reference sequence). The V segment lost 4 bases and the J segment 3 bases; nucleotides outside the gene matches: 6.

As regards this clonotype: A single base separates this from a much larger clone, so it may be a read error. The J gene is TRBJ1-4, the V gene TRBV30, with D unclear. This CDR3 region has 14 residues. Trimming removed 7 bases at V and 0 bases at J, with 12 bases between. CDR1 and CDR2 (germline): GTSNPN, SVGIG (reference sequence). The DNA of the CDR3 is TGTGCCTCGAGCGGAGAGCCAACTAATGAAAAACTGTTTTTT. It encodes CASSGEPTNEKLFF.

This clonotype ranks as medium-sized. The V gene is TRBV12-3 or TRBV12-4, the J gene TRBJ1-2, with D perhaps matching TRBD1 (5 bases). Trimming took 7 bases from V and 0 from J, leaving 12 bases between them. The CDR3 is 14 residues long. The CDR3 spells CASNRQITNYGYTF. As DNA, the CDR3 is TGTGCCAGCAACCGACAGATTACTAACTATGGCTACACCTTC.

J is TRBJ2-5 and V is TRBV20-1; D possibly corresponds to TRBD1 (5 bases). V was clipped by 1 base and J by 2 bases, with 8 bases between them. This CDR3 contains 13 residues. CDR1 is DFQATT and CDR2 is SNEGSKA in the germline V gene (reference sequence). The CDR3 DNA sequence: TGCAGTGCTAGAGGGGGCAGACAAGAGACCCAGTACTTC. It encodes CSARGGRQETQYF.

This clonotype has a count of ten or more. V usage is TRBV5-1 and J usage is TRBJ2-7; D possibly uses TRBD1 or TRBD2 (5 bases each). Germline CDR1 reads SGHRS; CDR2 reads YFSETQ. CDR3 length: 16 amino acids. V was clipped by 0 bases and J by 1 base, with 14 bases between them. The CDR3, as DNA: TGCGCCAGCAGCTTGGAGTGGCCCGAGGGGTCCTACGAGCAGTACTTC. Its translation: CASSLEWPEGSYEQYF.

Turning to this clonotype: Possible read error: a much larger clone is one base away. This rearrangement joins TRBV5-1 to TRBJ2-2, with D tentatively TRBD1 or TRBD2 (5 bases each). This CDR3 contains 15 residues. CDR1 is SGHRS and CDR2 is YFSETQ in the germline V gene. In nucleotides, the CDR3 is TGCGCCACCAGCTGGCAGGGAGAGCACACCGGGGAGCTGTTTTTT. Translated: CATSWQGEHTGELFF. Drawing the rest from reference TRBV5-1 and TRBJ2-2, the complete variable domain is KAGVTQTPRYLIKTRGQQVTLSCSPISGHRSVSWYQQTPGQGLQFLFEYFSETQRNKGNFPGRFSGRQFSNSRSEMNVSTLELGDSALYLCATSWQGEHTGELFFGEGSRLTVL.

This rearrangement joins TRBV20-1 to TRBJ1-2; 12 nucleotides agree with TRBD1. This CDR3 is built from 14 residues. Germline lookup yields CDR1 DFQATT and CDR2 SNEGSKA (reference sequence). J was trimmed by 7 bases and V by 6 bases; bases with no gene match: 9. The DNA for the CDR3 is TGCAGTGCCGGGGGGGGGACAGGGGGCTCTGGCTACACCTTC. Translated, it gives CSAGGGTGGSGYTF.

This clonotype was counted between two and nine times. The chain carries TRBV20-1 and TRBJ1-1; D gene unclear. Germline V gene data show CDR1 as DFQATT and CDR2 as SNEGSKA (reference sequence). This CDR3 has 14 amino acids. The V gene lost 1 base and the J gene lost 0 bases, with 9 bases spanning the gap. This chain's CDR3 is CSARAGVLNTEAFF. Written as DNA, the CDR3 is TGCAGTGCTAGAGCCGGGGTATTGAACACTGAAGCTTTCTTT.

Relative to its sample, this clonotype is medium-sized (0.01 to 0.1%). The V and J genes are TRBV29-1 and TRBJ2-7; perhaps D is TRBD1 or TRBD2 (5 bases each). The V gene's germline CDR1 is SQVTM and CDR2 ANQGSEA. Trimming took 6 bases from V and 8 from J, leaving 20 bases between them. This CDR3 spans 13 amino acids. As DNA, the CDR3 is TGCAGCGTCTCCGGGGACGGAGATAAGAAGCAGTACTTC. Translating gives CSVSGDGDKKQYF.

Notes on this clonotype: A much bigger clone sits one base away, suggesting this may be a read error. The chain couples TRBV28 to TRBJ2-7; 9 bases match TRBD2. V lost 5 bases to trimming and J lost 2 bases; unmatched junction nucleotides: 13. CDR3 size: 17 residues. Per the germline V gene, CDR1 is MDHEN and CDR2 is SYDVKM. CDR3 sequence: CASSPLAGVPRAYEQYF. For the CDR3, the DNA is TGTGCCAGCAGTCCCTTAGCGGGAGTGCCTAGAGCCTACGAGCAGTACTTC. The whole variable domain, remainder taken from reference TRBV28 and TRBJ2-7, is DVKVTQSSRYLVKRTGEKVFLECVQDMDHENMFWYRQDPGLGLRLIYFSYDVKMKEKGDIPEGYSVSREKKERFSLILESASTNQTSMYLCASSPLAGVPRAYEQYFGPGTRLTVT.

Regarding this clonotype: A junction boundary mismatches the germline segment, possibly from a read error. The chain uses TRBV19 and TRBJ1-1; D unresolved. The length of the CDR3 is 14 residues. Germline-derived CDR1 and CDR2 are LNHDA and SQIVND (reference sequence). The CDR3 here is CAGSGILMNTEAFF. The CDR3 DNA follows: TGTGCCGGTAGTGGGATTCTCATGAACACTGAAGCTTTCTTT.

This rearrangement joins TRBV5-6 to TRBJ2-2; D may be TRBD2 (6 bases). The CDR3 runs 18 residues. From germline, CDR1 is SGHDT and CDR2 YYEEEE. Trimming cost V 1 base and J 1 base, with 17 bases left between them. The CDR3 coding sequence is TGTGCCAGCAGCTTGTGGGAGGACTTCTACCTGAACACCGGGGAGCTGTTTTTT. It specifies CASSLWEDFYLNTGELFF.